This T cell receptor beta chain was identified in a study of early T cells in non-severe SARS-CoV-2 infection. General observations from the study: VDJdb matching skewed toward anti-spike CD8 responses, missing private and CD4 specificities.

This clonotype appeared a few times. Antigen unknown. TCRdb processed the 5' RACE reads anew with MiXCR; each CDR3 protein has one entry. Of about 64,000 distinct CDR3 sequences detected, about an eighth appear once; the ten largest clones hold about 4.2%. Trimming shortened V by 8 bases and J by 1 base, and 6 bases separated the two germline ends. This CDR3 has 12 amino acids. The germline V gene encodes CDR1 MNHNY and CDR2 SVGAGI (reference sequence). V is TRBV6-6 and J is TRBJ2-4; D might be TRBD1 (5 bases). The TCR sequence derives from an adult who was a healthcare worker with PCR-confirmed SARS-CoV-2 infection or an uninfected control (not recorded which). The sample consisted of whole blood. CDR3 amino acids: CASGAAKNIQYF. The CDR3, as DNA: TGTGCCAGCGGGGCGGCCAAAAACATTCAGTACTTC.